The T cell receptor beta chain described here comes from a study of shared clonotypes between healthy human individuals. The wider study: A donor's plate count was three for CD4 naive and three for CD4 memory; CD8 naive had two and CD8 memory one.

Study-wide results and limits: Clonotype sharing among the donors was expected to vary with sequencing depth.

Assay execution proceeded at the deep level. Sequencing was performed with immunoSEQ multiplex PCR; in TCRdb, only in-frame clones are kept and a portion is missing. This sample has around 700,000 clones, with around 72% found just once. A remark on this clone: Its target is unknown.

The V end was cut by 8 bases, the J end by 6 bases, with 17 bases between. The CDR3 sequence is 13 residues long. The germline V gene encodes CDR1 SGHTA and CDR2 FQGNSA. The study drew its donors from healthy HIV-negative adults without recent acute infections or vaccinations. The clonotype was recovered from a woman aged 30 to 39 in good health. Sequenced sample: memory CD4+ T cells sorted from blood. Subset: CD45RA-negative fraction. The V and J genes are TRBV7-2 and TRBJ2-7; no clear D gene. CDR3 residues: CASRRVDNAEQYF. The CDR3 DNA is TGTGCCAGCCGGCGCGTAGATAATGCCGAGCAGTACTTC.